These T cell receptor beta chains were read from a single sample in a study of T cells in Graves' hyperthyroidism and ophthalmopathy. MiXCR was run by TCRdb on the multiplex PCR reads, yielding one entry per CDR3 protein. The sample consists of nearly 750,000 distinct CDR3 sequences, 30% to 40% of them appearing once. Sequenced sample: blood. These receptors were collected from a woman aged 40-49 years with Graves' hyperthyroidism. Both conserved end residues are part of each CDR3. Fields, in order: J gene, D gene, clone size, V gene, CDR3 DNA, CDR3 protein. D genes are given only for firm matches. The size field is filled for only some rows; it gives once, few, many or a size class.

TRBJ2-5,TRBD2,.,TRBV25-1,TGTGCCAGCAGAAAAGGACTAGCGGGACGAGAGACCCAGTACTTC,CASRKGLAGRETQYF
TRBJ1-1,.,.,TRBV7-2,TGTGCCAGCAGCATAGACGGCAGAAGGGCTTTCTTT,CASSIDGRRAFF
TRBJ2-7,.,many,TRBV7-6,TGTGCCAGCAGCTTAGGGCAGGGGCGGGAGCAGTACTTC,CASSLGQGREQYF
TRBJ1-1,.,few,TRBV9,TGTGCCAGTAGTCCCTGGGCGAGGGGTAACACTGAAGCTTTCTTT,CASSPWARGNTEAFF
TRBJ2-7,.,many,TRBV12-3/TRBV12-4,TGTGCCAGCAGTTACGACGAGCAGTACTTC,CASSYDEQYF
TRBJ1-4,TRBD1,.,TRBV5-8,TGTGCCAGCAGCTTGGAGAGGGCCGGGACAGGGGAGGAAAAACTGTTTTTT,CASSLERAGTGEEKLFF
TRBJ2-7,.,.,TRBV20-1,TGCAGTGCCCCTAGGGGGGCTCCCCAAGGGGAGCAGTACTTC,CSAPRGAPQGEQYF
TRBJ1-1,.,few,TRBV7-2,TGTGCCAGCAGCTTTAACAGGGTGGGTACTGAAGCTTTCTTT,CASSFNRVGTEAFF
TRBJ2-7,TRBD1,few,TRBV7-9,TGTGCCAGCACCATGACAGGGGGTCGGTACGAGCAGTACTTC,CASTMTGGRYEQYF
TRBJ2-2,.,.,TRBV11-3,TGTGCCAGCAGCGCGCCGATCTCCTCCAGGGGCAACACCGGGGAGCTGTTTTTT,CASSAPISSRGNTGELFF
TRBJ1-5,.,.,TRBV27,TGTGCCAGCAGCAAGACAGGTCGCAATCAGCCCCAGCATTTT,CASSKTGRNQPQHF
TRBJ1-4,TRBD1,.,TRBV4-3,TGCGCCAGCAGCCAAGAGGGCGAGGACAGGGACAATAAACTGTTTTTT,CASSQEGEDRDNKLFF
TRBJ1-1,.,many,TRBV10-3,TGTGCCATCAGTGAAGGACAGCCAATTGAAGCTTTCTTT,CAISEGQPIEAFF
TRBJ1-3,.,many,TRBV7-6,TGTGCCCTGCACAGGGCTCCAAGGTCGGGAAACACCATATATTTT,CALHRAPRSGNTIYF
TRBJ1-1,.,.,TRBV15,TGTGCCACCAGCAGTTTGATCTGGGACCGGGACACTGAAGCTTTCTTT,CATSSLIWDRDTEAFF
TRBJ2-3,.,few,TRBV29-1,TGCAGCGTTGAAGACCCTTTTCTCACAGATACGCAGTATTTT,CSVEDPFLTDTQYF
TRBJ1-2,TRBD1,.,TRBV6-5,TGTGCCAGCAGTTACTTGGGACAGGTTGAATATGGCTACACCTTC,CASSYLGQVEYGYTF
TRBJ2-7,TRBD2,.,TRBV7-6,TGTGCCAGCAGCCGGGGCGGGACTAGCGGGAGCGAGCAGTACTTC,CASSRGGTSGSEQYF
TRBJ2-3,.,.,TRBV11-1,TGTGCCAGCAGCTTAAGCCAGGGTGCCACAGATACGCAGTATTTT,CASSLSQGATDTQYF
TRBJ2-5,.,few,TRBV28,TGTGCCAGCAACGAGGGACGGACGTTCCAAGAGACCCAGTACTTC,CASNEGRTFQETQYF
TRBJ2-2,TRBD1,few,TRBV19,TGTGCCAGTAGTATGACCTCCAGGGGGTCCGACGGCGGGGAGCTGTTTTTT,CASSMTSRGSDGGELFF
TRBJ2-7,TRBD1,many,TRBV20-1,TGCAGTGCTGCCACCGGGACAGGGACGGGCGAGCAGTACTTC,CSAATGTGTGEQYF
TRBJ1-3,.,few,TRBV12-3/TRBV12-4,TGTGCCAGCAGCCAAGTGACAGAGAGCTCTGGAAACACCATATATTTT,CASSQVTESSGNTIYF
TRBJ1-2,TRBD1,.,TRBV24-1,TGTGCCACCCGGGACAGCCGGCCCTATGGCTACACCTTC,CATRDSRPYGYTF
TRBJ2-7,.,.,TRBV7-9,TGTGCCAGCAGCGGCGGACAGCTCGAGCAGTACTTC,CASSGGQLEQYF
TRBJ1-1,TRBD1,.,TRBV7-9,TGTGCCAGCAGCCCAGGGGGCAACACTGAAGCTTTT,CASSPGGNTEAF
TRBJ2-7,TRBD1,.,TRBV4-3,TGCGCCAGCAGCCTAGGGGACAGGAGCTCCTACGAGCAGTACTTC,CASSLGDRSSYEQYF
TRBJ1-3,TRBD1,.,TRBV7-9,TGTGCCAGCAGCCACCGGGACAGGGGAGGAAACACCATATATTTT,CASSHRDRGGNTIYF
TRBJ1-2,.,few,TRBV7-9,TGTGCCAGCAGCTCGATAACTCCCCGTGGGGGGCCCTATGGCTACACCTTC,CASSSITPRGGPYGYTF
TRBJ2-7,TRBD1,.,TRBV2,TGTGCCAGCATTGAGGGGACAGGGGGCGCGCAGCAGTACTTC,CASIEGTGGAQQYF
TRBJ1-1,TRBD1,few,TRBV19,TGTGCCAGTAGTTCGCACAGGGGGATAGACACTGAAGCTTTCTTT,CASSSHRGIDTEAFF
TRBJ1-2,.,many,TRBV10-3,TGTGCCATCAGTGTAGCTGGGGGCTTCACGGACTATGGCTACACCTTC,CAISVAGGFTDYGYTF
TRBJ2-6,.,once,TRBV10-3,TGTGTCACAGGGTTGGCTGGGGCCAACGTCCTGACTTTC,CVTGLAGANVLTF
TRBJ1-1,.,many,TRBV25-1,TGTGCCAGCATGGAGGAACGGGGGAACACTGAAGCTTTCTTT,CASMEERGNTEAFF
TRBJ2-7,TRBD1,few,TRBV20-1,TGCAGTGCTAGATACCCGGGACAGGGATTCTACGAGCAGTACTTC,CSARYPGQGFYEQYF
TRBJ1-4,.,many,TRBV7-8,TGTGCCAGCAGCTCTGACACCGCCACTAATGAAAAACTGTTTTTT,CASSSDTATNEKLFF
TRBJ1-3,TRBD1,.,TRBV20-1,TGCAGTGCTAGCGACCATGATGGGACAGGTGGTTGGTCCCAATCTGGAAACACCATATATTTT,CSASDHDGTGGWSQSGNTIYF
TRBJ1-2,TRBD1,.,TRBV6-5,TGTGCCAGCAGACTTCTTAGGACAGGATACTATGGCTACACCTTC,CASRLLRTGYYGYTF
TRBJ2-5,TRBD2,few,TRBV7-2,TGCGCCAGCAGCCAAGAGACCGGGACTAGACAAGAGACCCAGTACTTC,CASSQETGTRQETQYF